This T cell receptor beta chain was recorded in a study of CD8 T cells in Susac syndrome. V was trimmed by 0 bases and J by 10 bases, leaving 9 bases between them. CDR1 is GTSNPN and CDR2 is SVGIG in the germline V gene (reference sequence). This CDR3 has 12 residues. High-throughput TCR beta sequencing covered peripheral CD8+ and CD4+ T cells. Each multiple sclerosis control was a treatment-naive patient with relapsing-remitting disease that was either stable or active. Purification of the CD8+ and CD4+ T cells relied on negative isolation, and TEMRA cells underwent FACS enrichment. Random hexamers primed reverse transcription of about 0.5 to 1 ug RNA. The immunoSEQ assay covered 54 Vbeta and 13 Jbeta segments for CDR3. TCRdb processed the immunoSEQ multiplex PCR reads anew with MiXCR; each CDR3 protein has one entry. Of about 300,000 distinct CDR3 sequences listed, approximately 85% are singletons.

This clonotype originated in a human donor with multiple sclerosis. The specimen sequenced was CD8+ T cells from PBMCs. V gene TRBV30 combines with J gene TRBJ1-4; no clear D. The chain's CDR3 is CAWSVGDGKLFF. In nucleotides, the CDR3 is TGTGCCTGGAGTGTGGGAGATGGAAAACTGTTTTTT. Full variable domain (rest looked up from reference TRBV30 and TRBJ1-4): SQTIHQWPATLVQPVGSPLSLECTVEGTSNPNLYWYRQAAGRGLQLLFYSVGIGQISSEVPQNLSASRPQDRQFILSSKKLLLSDSGFYLCAWSVGDGKLFFGSGTQLSVL.